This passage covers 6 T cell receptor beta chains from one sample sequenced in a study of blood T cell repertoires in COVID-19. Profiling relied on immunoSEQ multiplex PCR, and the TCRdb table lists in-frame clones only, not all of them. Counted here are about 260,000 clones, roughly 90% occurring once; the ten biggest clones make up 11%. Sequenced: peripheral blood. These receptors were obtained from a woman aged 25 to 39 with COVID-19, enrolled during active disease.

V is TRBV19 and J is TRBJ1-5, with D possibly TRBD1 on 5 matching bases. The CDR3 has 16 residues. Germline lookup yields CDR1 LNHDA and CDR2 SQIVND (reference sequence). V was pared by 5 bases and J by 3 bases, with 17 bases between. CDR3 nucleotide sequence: TGTGCCAGTAGTCCCCCGGCTGGGGCCGTCAATCAGCCCCAGCATTTT. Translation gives CASSPPAGAVNQPQHF.

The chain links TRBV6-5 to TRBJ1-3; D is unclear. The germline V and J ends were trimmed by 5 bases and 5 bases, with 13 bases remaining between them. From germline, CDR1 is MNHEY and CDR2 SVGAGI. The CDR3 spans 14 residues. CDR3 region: CASSTAGLRNTIYF. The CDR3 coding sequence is TGTGCCAGCAGTACCGCGGGTTTGAGAAACACCATATATTTT.

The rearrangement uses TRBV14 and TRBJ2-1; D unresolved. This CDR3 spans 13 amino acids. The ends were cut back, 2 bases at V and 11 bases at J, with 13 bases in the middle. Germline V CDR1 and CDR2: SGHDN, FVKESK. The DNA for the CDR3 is TGTGCCAGCAGCCAATCGAGAGCGTCCAAGCAGTTCTTC. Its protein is CASSQSRASKQFF.

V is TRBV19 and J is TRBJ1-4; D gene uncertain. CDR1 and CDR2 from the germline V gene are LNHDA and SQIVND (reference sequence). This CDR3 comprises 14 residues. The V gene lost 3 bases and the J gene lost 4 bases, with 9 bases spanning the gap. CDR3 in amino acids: CASSIGGGNEKLFF. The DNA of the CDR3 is TGTGCCAGTAGTATTGGCGGCGGTAATGAAAAACTGTTTTTT.

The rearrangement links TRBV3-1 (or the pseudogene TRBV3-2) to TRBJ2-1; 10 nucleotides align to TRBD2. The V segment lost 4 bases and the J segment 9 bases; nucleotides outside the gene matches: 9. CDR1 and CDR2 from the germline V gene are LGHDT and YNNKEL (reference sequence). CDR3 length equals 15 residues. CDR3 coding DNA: TGTGCCAGCAGCCTCGGACTAGCGGAGAGCGGTGAGCAGTTCTTC. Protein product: CASSLGLAESGEQFF.

In nucleotides, the CDR3 is TGTGCCAGCAGCTCACTAGCGGGAGGGCCTAACGAGCAGTACTTC. Its translation: CASSSLAGGPNEQYF. The chain couples TRBV7-9 to TRBJ2-7, with 13 nucleotides matching TRBD2. Germline lookup yields CDR1 SEHNR and CDR2 FQNEAQ (reference sequence). Trimming cost V 4 bases and J 5 bases; bases outside gene matches: 5. This CDR3 contains 15 residues.